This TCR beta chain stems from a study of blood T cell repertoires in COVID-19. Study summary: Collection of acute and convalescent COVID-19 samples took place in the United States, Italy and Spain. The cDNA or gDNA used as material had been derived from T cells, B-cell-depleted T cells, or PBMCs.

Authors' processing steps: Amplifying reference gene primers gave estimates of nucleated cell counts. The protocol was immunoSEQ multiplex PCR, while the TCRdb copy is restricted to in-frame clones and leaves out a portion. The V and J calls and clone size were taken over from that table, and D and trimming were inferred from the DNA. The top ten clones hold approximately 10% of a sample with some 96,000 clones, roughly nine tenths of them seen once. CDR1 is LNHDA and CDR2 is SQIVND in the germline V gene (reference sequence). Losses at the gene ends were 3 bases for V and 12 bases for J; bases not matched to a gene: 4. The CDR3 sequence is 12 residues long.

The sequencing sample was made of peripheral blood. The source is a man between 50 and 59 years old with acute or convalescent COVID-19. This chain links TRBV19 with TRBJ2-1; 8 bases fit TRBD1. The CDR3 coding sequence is TGTGCCAGTAGTATCGACAGGGGTGGGCAGTTCTTC. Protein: CASSIDRGGQFF.